This record looks at one T cell receptor beta chain sequence and its context. Its antigen is unknown. Germline V gene lookup returns CDR1 MRHNA and CDR2 SNTAGT. CDR3 length equals 17 residues. The data were taken from a study of CXCR3-negative and CXCR3-positive naive CD8 T cells. Whole-study findings and limits: Much lower diversity was found in memory CD8+ cells, while both naive subsets had comparably high diversity. TRB CDR3 properties served as the basis for inferring TCR strength, and surface CD5 was comparable between naive subsets.

5' RACE with UMI labels generated the TRB cDNA libraries. TCRdb reworked the 5' RACE reads into one entry per CDR3 protein, no DNA. The table for this sample gives some 22,000 distinct CDR3 sequences. Triplicate sorting captured about 300,000 cells each from every CD8+ T cell subset. The sequence derives from a human donor in good health. Some clones in this sample may be carry-over from other donors' samples. The source material was memory CD8+ T cells from blood. The J gene is TRBJ2-3, the V gene TRBV6-4; the D call of TRBD2 rests on TCRdb alone, since no DNA is present to check it. CDR3 sequence reads: CASSDSMAGGTRDTQYF.